The 28 T cell receptor beta chains listed next were all sequenced from one sample in a study of CD4 T cells in relation to SARS-CoV-2 and coronaviruses. For these receptors, no antigen is known. Only in-frame clones appear in the TCRdb table, and some are missing; sequencing was by immunoSEQ multiplex PCR. The sample shows tens of thousands of clones, about 70% of them seen only once. CD4+ T cells from unexposed donors were obtained before the COVID-19 pandemic (2011-2018). Isolation of CD4+ T cells took place after about 9 days in culture. Sequencing was done on a sample of CD4+ T cells from PBMCs, cultured in vitro. The receptors come from a human donor in good health.

The gene calls are TRBV3-1 (or the pseudogene TRBV3-2) and TRBJ2-2; a possible D gene is TRBD1 (6 bases). The germline V and J ends were trimmed by 4 bases and 4 bases, with 16 bases remaining between them. CDR3 length: 16 residues. Looked up from germline, CDR1 is LGHDT and CDR2 is YNNKEL (reference sequence). CDR3 amino acids: CASSLLIGGSTGELFF. In DNA form, the CDR3 reads TGTGCCAGCAGCCTTCTCATTGGGGGCTCCACCGGGGAGCTGTTTTTT.

The rearrangement links TRBV4-1 to TRBJ2-7; 8 bases are a match to TRBD1. The V gene end was trimmed by 3 bases and the J gene end by 4 bases; junction bases not matched to a gene: 11. This CDR3 region has 16 residues. CDR1 and CDR2 (germline): MGHRA, YSYEKL. CDR3 protein: CASSQGDRGSSYEQYF. CDR3 nucleotides: TGCGCCAGCAGCCAGGGAGACAGGGGATCGAGTTACGAGCAGTACTTC.

This clone was counted a few times. The chain recombines TRBV19 with TRBJ2-7; D might be TRBD1 or TRBD2, each matching 5 bases. This CDR3 contains 15 residues. Germline values: CDR1 LNHDA, CDR2 SQIVND (reference sequence). The V gene lost 5 bases and the J gene lost 2 bases, with 16 bases spanning the gap. CDR3 bases: TGTGCCAGTAGTTTCGACCTCCAGGGAGCCTACGAGCAGTACTTC. The encoded protein is CASSFDLQGAYEQYF.

This chain uses TRBV7-2 with TRBJ2-7, with TRBD2 as a possible D gene (6 bases). V was trimmed by 3 bases and J by 0 bases, leaving 9 bases between them. The CDR3 contains 14 residues. Germline V gives CDR1 SGHTA, CDR2 FQGNSA. The CDR3: CASSFSGSSYEQYF. The CDR3 nucleotides are TGTGCCAGCAGCTTTAGCGGATCCTCCTACGAGCAGTACTTC.

The chain is built from TRBV5-4 and TRBJ2-1, with TRBD2 matching 9 bases. The J segment lost 6 bases and the V segment lost 5 bases, leaving 12 bases of the junction unmatched. Germline V CDR1 and CDR2: SGHNT, YYREEE (reference sequence). The CDR3 totals 16 residues. CDR3 residues: CASSPSRLAVGNEQFF. The CDR3 region has the DNA TGTGCCAGCAGTCCTTCTCGACTAGCGGTCGGCAATGAGCAGTTCTTC.

The V gene is TRBV9, the J gene TRBJ2-1; no reliable D call. Looked up from germline, CDR1 is SGDLS and CDR2 is YYNGEE. Trimming shortened V by 3 bases and J by 0 bases, and 16 bases separated the two germline ends. This CDR3 spans 17 amino acids. The CDR3 DNA is TGTGCCAGCAGCGGGCCTAAGCACGATCGCTCCTACAATGAGCAGTTCTTC. It codes for CASSGPKHDRSYNEQFF. Full variable domain (remainder filled in from reference TRBV9 and TRBJ2-1): DSGVTQTPKHLITATGQRVTLRCSPRSGDLSVYWYQQSLDQGLQFLIQYYNGEERAKGNILERFSAQQFPDLHSELNLSSLELGDSALYFCASSGPKHDRSYNEQFFGPGTRLTVL.

The chain couples TRBV20-1 to TRBJ2-1, with D unresolved. From germline, CDR1 is DFQATT and CDR2 SNEGSKA (reference sequence). The CDR3 spans 11 residues. Trimming cost V 4 bases and J 4 bases, with 5 bases left between them. The CDR3 is CSAKKYNEQFF. CDR3 in DNA: TGCAGTGCTAAGAAGTACAATGAGCAGTTCTTC.

V usage is TRBV9 and J usage is TRBJ1-2, with D unclear. This CDR3 has 12 residues. The germline gives CDR1 SGDLS, CDR2 YYNGEE. V was cut by 0 bases and J by 3 bases, with 3 bases left in between. CDR3 amino acids: CASSVGDYGYTF. DNA of the CDR3: TGTGCCAGCAGCGTAGGGGACTATGGCTACACCTTC. The full variable domain, in which reference TRBV9 and TRBJ1-2 provide the parts outside the CDR3, is DSGVTQTPKHLITATGQRVTLRCSPRSGDLSVYWYQQSLDQGLQFLIQYYNGEERAKGNILERFSAQQFPDLHSELNLSSLELGDSALYFCASSVGDYGYTFGSGTRLTVV.

The sample holds a few counts of this clone. The chain joins TRBV5-1 to TRBJ2-7, with 7 bases lining up with TRBD1. Germline CDR1 is SGHRS and CDR2 is YFSETQ. CDR3 length: 14 amino acids. V lost 0 bases, J lost 4 bases, and 4 bases stayed unmatched. CDR3 sequence reads: CASSLGGQIYEQYF. DNA of the CDR3: TGCGCCAGCAGCTTGGGGGGACAGATTTACGAGCAGTACTTC.

Only one count was recorded for this clone. This same CDR3 is encoded by further DNA sequences in the sample. The chain links TRBV2 to TRBJ2-3; D unresolved. The germline V gene encodes CDR1 SNHLY and CDR2 FYNNEI. The CDR3 has 12 residues. The V gene lost 9 bases and the J gene lost 3 bases, with 10 bases spanning the gap. The CDR3 spells CASNLATDTQYF. DNA for the CDR3: TGTGCCAGTAACCTGGCGACAGATACGCAGTATTTT.

The chain recombines TRBV7-8 with TRBJ1-4, with TRBD1 matching 8 bases. CDR1 is SGHVS and CDR2 is FQNEAQ in the germline V gene. Losses at the gene ends were 5 bases for V and 6 bases for J; bases not matched to a gene: 11. This CDR3 spans 16 amino acids. CDR3 loop: CASSDRQGWVYEKLFF. DNA of the CDR3: TGTGCCAGCAGCGACAGACAGGGGTGGGTTTATGAAAAACTGTTTTTT. Filled out from reference TRBV7-8 and TRBJ1-4, the complete variable domain reads GAGVSQSPRYKVAKRGQDVALRCDPISGHVSLFWYQQALGQGPEFLTYFQNEAQLDKSGLPSDRFFAERPEGSVSTLKIQRTQQEDSAVYLCASSDRQGWVYEKLFFGSGTQLSVL.

This chain uses TRBV7-9 with TRBJ2-7; the D gene is possibly TRBD1 (6 bases). This CDR3 comprises 14 residues. V lost 0 bases, J lost 3 bases, and 9 bases lay in between. Germline-derived CDR1 and CDR2 are SEHNR and FQNEAQ (reference sequence). Here the CDR3 reads CASSLAQGHYEQYF. The CDR3 coding sequence is TGTGCCAGCAGCTTAGCTCAGGGGCACTACGAGCAGTACTTC.

CDR3 in amino acids: CASRPQPGQDTDTQYF. In DNA, the CDR3 is TGCGCCAGCAGACCACAACCGGGACAGGACACAGATACGCAGTATTTT. The chain combines TRBV5-1 with TRBJ2-3; TRBD1 matches 8 bases. The CDR3 sequence is 16 residues long. J gave up 2 bases and V 5 bases, and 10 bases lay outside the gene matches. The germline CDR1 and CDR2 sequences are SGHRS and YFSETQ. The variable domain in full, with the rest retrieved from reference TRBV5-1 and TRBJ2-3, is KAGVTQTPRYLIKTRGQQVTLSCSPISGHRSVSWYQQTPGQGLQFLFEYFSETQRNKGNFPGRFSGRQFSNSRSEMNVSTLELGDSALYLCASRPQPGQDTDTQYFGPGTRLTVL.

This sequence joins TRBV4-3 and TRBJ1-3; TRBD1 is a possible D gene (5 bases). The germline V gene encodes CDR1 LGHNA and CDR2 YSLEER. Trimming shortened V by 0 bases and J by 4 bases, and 16 bases separated the two germline ends. CDR3 size: 17 residues. For the CDR3, the DNA is TGCGCCAGCAGCCAAGACGACCTACAGGTTGCGGGAAACACCATATATTTT. As protein: CASSQDDLQVAGNTIYF.

This clone has just one count. At one of its ends the junction is not consistent with the germline gene, which may arise from a read error. This chain connects TRBV7-6 to TRBJ1-6; 8 bases map to TRBD1. The germline V gene has CDR1 SGHVS and CDR2 FNYEAQ. This CDR3 has 13 amino acids. The CDR3 region is CASKGQGNSPLHF. Written as DNA, the CDR3 is TGTGCAAGCAAAGGACAGGGAAATTCACCCCTCCACTTT.

CDR3 nucleotide sequence: TGTGCCAGCAGGTCGACAGGGGATCGTTCACCCCTCCACTTT. Protein sequence: CASRSTGDRSPLHF. The J gene is TRBJ1-6, the V gene TRBV2; the match to TRBD1 covers 8 bases. Germline V lookup: CDR1 SNHLY, CDR2 FYNNEI. The CDR3 is made up of 14 amino acids. Trimming cost V 6 bases and J 9 bases; bases outside gene matches: 7. The full variable domain, in which reference TRBV2 and TRBJ1-6 provide the parts outside the CDR3, is EPEVTQTPSHQVTQMGQEVILRCVPISNHLYFYWYRQILGQKVEFLVSFYNNEISEKSEIFDDQFSVERPDGSNFTLKIRSTKLEDSAMYFCASRSTGDRSPLHFGNGTRLTVT.

This clone has a handful of counts. The chain recombines TRBV2 with TRBJ1-2, with D perhaps matching TRBD1 (6 bases). The germline V gene encodes CDR1 SNHLY and CDR2 FYNNEI. V lost 3 bases and J lost 2, with 13 bases in between. This CDR3 is built from 15 residues. The CDR3 protein is CASSDDRSLNYGYTF. The DNA of the CDR3 is TGTGCCAGCAGTGACGACAGGTCTTTAAACTATGGCTACACCTTC.

The chain employs TRBV10-1 and TRBJ2-5; 7 nucleotides line up with TRBD1. The germline CDR1 and CDR2 sequences are WNHNN and SYGVQD (reference sequence). This CDR3 is built from 15 residues. V lost 3 bases to trimming and J lost 1 base; unmatched junction nucleotides: 5. CDR3 nucleotide sequence: TGCGCCAGCAGTGACGGGACAGCGACCCAAGAGACCCAGTACTTC. Protein: CASSDGTATQETQYF.

This chain connects TRBV5-4 to TRBJ2-5; D is tentatively TRBD1 or TRBD2 (6 bases each). The CDR3 has 16 residues. The germline gives CDR1 SGHNT, CDR2 YYREEE (reference sequence). V lost 0 bases and J lost 5, with 17 bases in between. CDR3 coding DNA: TGTGCCAGCAGCTTGGCCAACCCGGGGGCGGGGGAGACCCAGTACTTC. This translates into CASSLANPGAGETQYF.

The V and J genes are TRBV7-3 and TRBJ2-1; D is unclear. CDR1 and CDR2 (germline): SGHTA, FQGTGA. The CDR3 has 16 residues. Deletions cut 2 bases from V and 0 bases from J, with 11 bases between. The CDR3 coding sequence is TGTGCCAGCAGCTTATACTCCACCAGCTCCTACAATGAGCAGTTCTTC. Amino acid sequence: CASSLYSTSSYNEQFF.

This clone was counted between two and nine times. The chain couples TRBV28 to TRBJ1-3; D is unclear. CDR3 length: 15 amino acids. CDR1 is MDHEN and CDR2 is SYDVKM in the germline V gene. V was pared by 3 bases and J by 0 bases, with 9 bases between. The CDR3 loop reads CASSFTIPSGNTIYF. The CDR3 DNA reads as TGTGCCAGCAGTTTCACCATTCCCTCTGGAAACACCATATATTTT.

The V call is TRBV7-2, the J call TRBJ2-1; the D is unclear. The CDR3 sequence is 15 residues long. Germline CDR1 reads SGHTA; CDR2 reads FQGNSA. The ends were cut back, 3 bases at V and 0 bases at J, with 9 bases in the middle. The CDR3 sequence: CASSFLRPSYNEQFF. The CDR3 DNA follows: TGTGCCAGCAGCTTCTTACGGCCCTCCTACAATGAGCAGTTCTTC.

The chain joins TRBV5-1 to TRBJ2-1; 10 bases line up with TRBD2. The CDR3 covers 15 residues. Losses at the gene ends were 4 bases for V and 7 bases for J; bases not matched to a gene: 8. Germline V CDR1 and CDR2: SGHRS, YFSETQ. The CDR3 sequence: CASSLLAGVWNEQFF. CDR3 nucleotides: TGCGCCAGCAGCCTCCTAGCGGGAGTTTGGAATGAGCAGTTCTTC.

The gene calls are TRBV19 and TRBJ1-6, with TRBD1 identical over 7 bases. The germline V gene encodes CDR1 LNHDA and CDR2 SQIVND (reference sequence). V was clipped by 5 bases and J by 5 bases; unmatched bases: 3. CDR3 length: 14 amino acids. The CDR3 sequence: CASSPGQHNSPLHF. CDR3 bases: TGTGCCAGTAGTCCGGGACAGCATAATTCACCCCTCCACTTT.

V gene TRBV7-9 combines with J gene TRBJ1-4, with D tentatively TRBD1 (5 bases). Trimming stripped 4 bases from V and 0 bases from J, with 12 bases between. Germline V CDR1 and CDR2: SEHNR, FQNEAQ (reference sequence). The length of the CDR3 is 16 residues. This chain's CDR3 is CASSSPTGATNEKLFF. For the CDR3, the DNA is TGTGCCAGCAGCTCTCCAACGGGGGCAACTAATGAAAAACTGTTTTTT.

The rearrangement links TRBV28 to TRBJ2-1, with 7 nucleotides matching TRBD2. Trimming cost V 5 bases and J 2 bases; bases outside gene matches: 3. The CDR3 sequence is 14 residues long. Germline assignment: CDR1 MDHEN and CDR2 SYDVKM. The CDR3 spells CASSLSGTYNEQFF. Written as DNA, the CDR3 is TGTGCCAGCAGTCTCAGCGGGACCTACAATGAGCAGTTCTTC.

J is TRBJ2-6 and V is TRBV4-3, with 8 bases aligning to TRBD1. The length of the CDR3 is 18 residues. Germline V gene lookup returns CDR1 LGHNA and CDR2 YSLEER. The ends lost 0 bases at V and 3 bases at J; junction bases unmatched: 7. Here the CDR3 reads CASSQDRGQSFGANVLTF. The CDR3 region has the DNA TGCGCCAGCAGCCAAGACAGGGGGCAATCGTTTGGGGCCAACGTCCTGACTTTC.

The chain couples TRBV4-1 to TRBJ1-4; 9 bases line up with TRBD1. Germline V gene sequence: CDR1 MGHRA, CDR2 YSYEKL. The CDR3 runs 14 residues. V was pared by 7 bases and J by 4 bases, with 4 bases of the junction left unmatched. CDR3 protein: CASKWTGDNEKLFF. The CDR3 nucleotides are TGCGCCAGCAAGTGGACAGGGGATAATGAAAAACTGTTTTTT.